The TCR beta chain described here comes from a study of memory CD8 T cells in hepatitis C reinfection (dated by TCRdb to about 2017). In the study overall: Of the five donors, three spontaneously resolved two consecutive HCV infections, and two cleared a primary infection but developed chronic infection after reinfection. In the reinfection study, participants with a resolved prior HCV infection were followed up every 3 months. Several reinfection cases with stored pre-reinfection samples were identified between the late 2000s and the early 2010s. Samples for the late or post reinfection time point were taken from 12 to 24 weeks after reinfection was detected. A case counted as HCV reinfection when an HCV RNA test came back positive after two negative tests taken at least 60 days apart. Across an HCV reinfection episode in a few donors, the study followed the TCR beta repertoire of virus-specific CD8 T cells over time.

Libraries were built with the immunoSEQ multiplex PCR assay. Genomic DNA was extracted from the sorted cells, and the TCR beta V, D and J regions were sequenced using the automated high-throughput method of Adaptive Biotechnologies. A two-step, bias-controlled multiplex PCR was used to amplify CDR3 regions. Amplified TCR beta libraries were sequenced on an Illumina instrument. In the original analysis: Demultiplexed reads were processed to reduce amplification and sequencing bias, and CDR3 sequences were assigned to gene families using the IMGT database. ImmunoSEQ software version 2.0 was used to analyze repertoire data. Clonotype lists were filtered to remove out-of-frame sequences as well as sequences containing stop codons in the CDR3. Clonotypes with a frequency below 0.01% were excluded because such clonotypes corresponded to less than one cell. Richness was computed as observed richness divided by input cell number, and evenness as Shannon entropy divided by log observed richness. Repertoire diversity and the similarity between time points were measured using Simpson diversity and Morisita-Horn overlap indices. Each clonotype was placed into one of four groups: dominant (>1%), sub-dominant (0.5-0.99%), low abundance (0.1-0.49%) or lowest abundance (<0.1%). For the germline index, total nucleotide additions were subtracted from total CDR3 length, and that difference was then divided by total CDR3 length. Here the immuneACCESS table is served through TCRdb, limited to in-frame sequences with V and J called. Missing clones are a known gap in these copies; in checked studies unresolved V genes cover under half, and the rest lacks a known reason. V and J calls plus clone size are reproduced from that table; the DNA served to infer D and trimming. In all, the sample holds about 50,000 clones, and about 88% of those were seen once. 0.72% of the sample goes to the ten largest clones.

The CDR3 has 15 amino acids, counting the end cysteine and phenylalanine. The retained sequence is limited to the CDR3, 45 bases, with the frame set at the first base. Relative to germline, V is 0 bases shorter and J is 4 bases shorter, with 11 bases between their ends. Via the germline V gene, CDR1 is SGDLS and CDR2 YYNGEE. The sample's time point label, in plain terms: late/post reinfection, 12 to 24 weeks after detection. TCR sequencing was performed on the sorted cells directly ex vivo, without any in vitro expansion beforehand. The donors, who were people who inject drugs, were enrolled in the Montreal Acute Hepatitis C Cohort Study (HEPCO) in Canada. As controls, total naive CD8 T cells were sorted as viable CD3+ CD8+ CD45RO- cells from a couple of donors at all three reinfection time points. Before sorting, cryopreserved peripheral blood mononuclear cells were thawed and used as the source for purifying CD8 T cells. CD8 T cells were enriched by negative selection with the MACS CD8+ T cell Isolation Kit. Cells were sorted on a BD FACSAria II sorter running FACSDiva software, and FlowJo was used to analyze the data.

This clone came up once. Its binding antigen is unknown. No quality values exist for individual bases; no much larger clone is one base distant. The paper's findings and limits, for the study overall: Because only a few donors were included, definitive conclusions about public clonotypes linked to secondary clearance could not be reached by the study.

The sequence is built from TRBV9 and TRBJ1-5, with no confidently assigned D gene. The sequenced sample consisted of naive CD8+ T cells sorted from blood. The sample's cell subset or site label, in plain terms: total naive CD8+CD45RO- T cells. The receptor comes from a man aged 18-30 years with hepatitis C virus infection. The CDR3 corresponds to CASSVDWALNQPQHF. The sequence in DNA is TGTGCCAGCAGCGTAGATTGGGCTCTTAATCAGCCCCAGCATTTT.